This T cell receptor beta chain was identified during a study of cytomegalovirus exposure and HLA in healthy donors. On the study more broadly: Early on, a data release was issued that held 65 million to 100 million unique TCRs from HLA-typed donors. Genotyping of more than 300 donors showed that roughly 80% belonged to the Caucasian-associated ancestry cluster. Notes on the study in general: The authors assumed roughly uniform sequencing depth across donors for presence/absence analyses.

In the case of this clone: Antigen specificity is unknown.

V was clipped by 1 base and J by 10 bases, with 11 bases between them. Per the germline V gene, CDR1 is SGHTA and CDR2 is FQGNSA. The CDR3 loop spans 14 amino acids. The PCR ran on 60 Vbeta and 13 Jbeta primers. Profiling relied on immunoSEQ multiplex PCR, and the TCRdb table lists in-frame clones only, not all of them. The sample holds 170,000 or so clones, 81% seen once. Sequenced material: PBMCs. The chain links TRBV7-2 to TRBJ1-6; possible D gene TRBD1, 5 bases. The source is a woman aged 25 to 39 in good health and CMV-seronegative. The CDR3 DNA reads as TGTGCCAGCAGCTTAGGGCAGGGAAGCTCACCCCTCCACTTT. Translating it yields CASSLGQGSSPLHF.